The rows below give T cell receptor beta chains drawn from one sample of a study of shared clonotypes between healthy human individuals. Data came from immunoSEQ multiplex PCR; TCRdb stores just in-frame clones and leaves some out. The sample consists of under 600,000 clones, 98% of them appearing once. Sequenced: naive CD8+ T cells sorted from blood. The receptors here all came from a man aged 25 to 40 in good health. Both conserved end residues are part of each CDR3. The D gene is left open where the match is weak. The listing skips clone size in some rows; elsewhere it reads once, few, many or a size class.

>-|-|TRBJ2-1|TRBV10-3
CATPDRSSEQFF
TGTGCCACCCCGGATAGATCGAGTGAGCAGTTCTTC
>-|-|TRBJ2-1|TRBV25-1
CASSGGGEQFF
TGTGCCAGCAGTGGGGGTGGTGAGCAGTTCTTC
>-|-|TRBJ2-3|TRBV6-5
CASSLSGPDTQYF
TGTGCCAGCAGCTTAAGCGGGCCGGATACGCAGTATTTT
>once|-|TRBJ2-1|TRBV14
CASSHPLRDPSEWFF
TGTGCCAGCAGCCATCCACTCCGGGACCCTAGTGAGTGGTTCTTC
>-|-|TRBJ1-2|TRBV5-1
CASSLLGADGYTF
TGCGCCAGCAGCCTACTGGGGGCCGATGGCTACACCTTC
>-|-|TRBJ2-7|TRBV5-4
CASSLEAAAYEQYF
TGTGCCAGCAGCCTGGAGGCAGCTGCCTACGAGCAGTACTTC
>-|-|TRBJ2-7|TRBV19
CASTDRLTYEQYF
TGTGCCAGTACAGATCGACTTACCTACGAGCAGTACTTC
>few|-|TRBJ2-7|TRBV7-9
CASSPEEGSSSYEQYF
TGTGCCAGCAGCCCCGAGGAGGGGTCGAGCTCCTACGAGCAGTACTTC
>-|-|TRBJ1-1|TRBV7-9
CASSSLVGQNLMNTEAFF
TGTGCCAGCAGCTCCCTGGTAGGTCAGAACCTTATGAACACTGAAGCTTTCTTT
>-|TRBD2|TRBJ2-3|TRBV15
CATSRSGGSGSPYDTDTQYF
TGTGCCACCAGCAGATCAGGTGGTAGCGGGAGCCCCTACGATACAGATACGCAGTATTTT
>once|-|TRBJ2-1|TRBV6-1
CASSDPPSGLEFF
TGTGCCAGCAGTGATCCCCCGTCAGGGCTGGAGTTCTTC
>-|TRBD1|TRBJ2-7|TRBV13
CASSLNGQGMGSYEQYF
TGTGCCAGCAGCTTAAATGGACAGGGGATGGGCTCCTACGAGCAGTACTTC
>-|-|TRBJ1-5|TRBV15
CATSPVEVSNQPQHF
TGTGCCACCAGCCCCGTCGAGGTGAGCAATCAGCCCCAGCATTTT
>-|-|TRBJ1-1|TRBV29-1
CSVLGQTGNEAFF
TGCAGCGTTCTTGGTCAAACCGGCAATGAAGCTTTCTTT
>-|-|TRBJ1-1|TRBV13
CASSLVWENTEAFF
TGTGCCAGCAGCTTAGTTTGGGAAAACACTGAAGCTTTCTTT
>once|-|TRBJ1-5|TRBV10-3
CAISESSAYSNQPQHF
TGTGCCATCAGTGAGTCGTCGGCTTATAGCAATCAGCCCCAGCATTTT
>-|-|TRBJ1-2|TRBV6-5
CASSTPGQIYGYTF
TGTGCCAGCAGTACCCCGGGACAAATCTATGGCTACACCTTC
>-|-|TRBJ2-1|TRBV27
CASSFLGNEQFF
TGTGCCAGCAGTTTCTTGGGGAATGAGCAGTTCTTC
>-|TRBD1|TRBJ2-3|TRBV6-5
CASSPGTAITDTQYF
TGTGCCAGCAGCCCCGGGACAGCGATCACAGATACGCAGTATTTT
>-|-|TRBJ1-1|TRBV9
CASSVGGETEAFF
TGTGCCAGCAGCGTAGGAGGCGAAACTGAAGCTTTCTTT
>few|-|TRBJ2-7|TRBV4-1
CASSQDLAPSGEQYF
TGCGCCAGCAGCCAAGATCTAGCCCCGTCGGGTGAGCAGTACTTC
>-|TRBD1|TRBJ1-5|TRBV19
CASSNRDRALNQPQHF
TGTGCCAGTAGTAATCGGGACAGGGCTCTGAATCAGCCCCAGCATTTT
>-|TRBD1|TRBJ2-1|TRBV10-3
CAISNRDRANEQFF
TGTGCCATCAGTAACCGGGACAGGGCGAATGAGCAGTTCTTC